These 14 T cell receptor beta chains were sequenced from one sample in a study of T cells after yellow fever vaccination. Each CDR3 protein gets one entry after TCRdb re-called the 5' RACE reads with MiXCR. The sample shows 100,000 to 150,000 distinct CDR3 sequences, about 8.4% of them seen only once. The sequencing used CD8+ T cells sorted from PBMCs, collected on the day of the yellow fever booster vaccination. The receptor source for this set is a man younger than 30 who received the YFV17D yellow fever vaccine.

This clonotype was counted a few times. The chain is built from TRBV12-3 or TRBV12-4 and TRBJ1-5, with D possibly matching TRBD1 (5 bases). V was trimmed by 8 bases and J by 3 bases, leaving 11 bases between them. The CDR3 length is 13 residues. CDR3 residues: CASGWTSNQPQHF. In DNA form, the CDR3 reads TGTGCCAGCGGTTGGACATCCAATCAGCCCCAGCATTTT.

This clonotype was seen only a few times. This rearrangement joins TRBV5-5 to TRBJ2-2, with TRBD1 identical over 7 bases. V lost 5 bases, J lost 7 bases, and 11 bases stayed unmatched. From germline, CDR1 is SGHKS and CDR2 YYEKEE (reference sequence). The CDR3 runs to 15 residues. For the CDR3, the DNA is TGTGCCAGCAGGCCCACAGGGGACCGCTTCGGGGAGCTGTTTTTT. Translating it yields CASRPTGDRFGELFF.

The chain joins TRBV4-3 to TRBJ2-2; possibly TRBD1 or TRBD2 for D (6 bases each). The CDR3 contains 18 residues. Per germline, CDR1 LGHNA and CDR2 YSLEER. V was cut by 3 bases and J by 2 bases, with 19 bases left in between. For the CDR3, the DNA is TGCGCCAGCAGCCATCAAGGGGGGACGAAAAGAAACACCGGGGAGCTGTTTTTT. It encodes CASSHQGGTKRNTGELFF.

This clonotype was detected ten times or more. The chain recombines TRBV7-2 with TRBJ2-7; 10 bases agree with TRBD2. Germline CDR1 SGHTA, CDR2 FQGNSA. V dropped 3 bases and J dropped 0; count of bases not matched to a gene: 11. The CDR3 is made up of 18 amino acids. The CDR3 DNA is TGTGCCAGCAGCTTGGCCGGGACTAGCGAGTTCTTCTCCTACGAGCAGTACTTC. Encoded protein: CASSLAGTSEFFSYEQYF.

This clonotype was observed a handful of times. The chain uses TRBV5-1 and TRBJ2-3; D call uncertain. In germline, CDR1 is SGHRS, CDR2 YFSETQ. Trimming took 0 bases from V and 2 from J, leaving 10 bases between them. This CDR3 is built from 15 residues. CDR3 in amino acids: CASSLDFGYTDTQYF. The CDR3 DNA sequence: TGCGCCAGCAGCTTGGATTTCGGTTACACAGATACGCAGTATTTT.

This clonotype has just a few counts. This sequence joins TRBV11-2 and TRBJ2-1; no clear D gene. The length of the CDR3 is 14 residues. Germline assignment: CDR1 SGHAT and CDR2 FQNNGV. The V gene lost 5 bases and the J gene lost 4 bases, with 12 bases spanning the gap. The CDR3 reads CASSRHLVYNEQFF. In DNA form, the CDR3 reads TGTGCCAGCAGCCGTCACCTGGTGTACAATGAGCAGTTCTTC.

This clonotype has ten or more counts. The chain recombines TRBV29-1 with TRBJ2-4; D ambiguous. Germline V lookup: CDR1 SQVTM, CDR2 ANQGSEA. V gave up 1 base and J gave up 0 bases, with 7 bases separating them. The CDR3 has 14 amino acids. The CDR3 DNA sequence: TGCAGCGTTGAAGGCTCATTAGCCAAAAACATTCAGTACTTC. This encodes CSVEGSLAKNIQYF.

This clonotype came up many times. CDR3 bases: TGCGCCAGCAGCTCGGACAGCACCGGGGAGCTGTTTTTT. It yields the protein CASSSDSTGELFF. The rearrangement joins TRBV5-1 to TRBJ2-2, with D possibly TRBD1 on 6 matching bases. The CDR3 runs 13 residues. CDR1 is SGHRS, CDR2 YFSETQ, per germline. The V end lost 3 bases, the J end lost 4 bases, and 7 bases lay between the germline ends.

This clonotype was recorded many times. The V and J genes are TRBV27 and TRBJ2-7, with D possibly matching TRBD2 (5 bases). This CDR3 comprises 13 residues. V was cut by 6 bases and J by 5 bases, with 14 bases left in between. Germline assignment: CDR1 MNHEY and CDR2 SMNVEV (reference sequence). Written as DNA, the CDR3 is TGTGCCAGCAGGCTGGTAAAGGGAGACGAGCAGTACTTC. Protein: CASRLVKGDEQYF.

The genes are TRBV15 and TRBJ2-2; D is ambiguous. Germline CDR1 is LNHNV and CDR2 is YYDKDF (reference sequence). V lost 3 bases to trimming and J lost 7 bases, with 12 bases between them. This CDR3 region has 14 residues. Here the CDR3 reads CATSSRQEVGELFF. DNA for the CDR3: TGTGCCACCAGCAGCCGACAAGAGGTCGGGGAGCTGTTTTTT.

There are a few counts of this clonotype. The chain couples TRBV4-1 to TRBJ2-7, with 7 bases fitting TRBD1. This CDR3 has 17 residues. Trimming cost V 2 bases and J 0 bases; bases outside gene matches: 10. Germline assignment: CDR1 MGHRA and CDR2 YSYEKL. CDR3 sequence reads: CASSQRLYRGSSYEQYF. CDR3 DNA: TGCGCCAGCAGCCAAAGGCTTTACAGGGGAAGCTCCTACGAGCAGTACTTC.

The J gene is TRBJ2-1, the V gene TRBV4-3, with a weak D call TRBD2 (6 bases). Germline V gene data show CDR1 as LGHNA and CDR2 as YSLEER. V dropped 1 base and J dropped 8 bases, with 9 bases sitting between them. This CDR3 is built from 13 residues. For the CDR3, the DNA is TGCGCCAGCAGCCAAGCGGGGGACCATGAGCAGTTCTTC. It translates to CASSQAGDHEQFF.

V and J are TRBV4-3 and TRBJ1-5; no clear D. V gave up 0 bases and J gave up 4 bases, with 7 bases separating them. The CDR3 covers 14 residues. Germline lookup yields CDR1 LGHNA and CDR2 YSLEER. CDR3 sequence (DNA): TGCGCCAGCAGCCAAGAGACGCAAAATCAGCCCCAGCATTTT. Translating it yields CASSQETQNQPQHF.

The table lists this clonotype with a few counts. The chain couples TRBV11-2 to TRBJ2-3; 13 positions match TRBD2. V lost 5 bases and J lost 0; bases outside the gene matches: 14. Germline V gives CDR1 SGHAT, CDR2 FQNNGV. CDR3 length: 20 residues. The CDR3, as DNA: TGTGCCAGCAGCCCCGGACTAGCGGGGGACACCTATACTAGCACAGATACGCAGTATTTT. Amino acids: CASSPGLAGDTYTSTDTQYF. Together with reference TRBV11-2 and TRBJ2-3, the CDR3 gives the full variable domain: EAGVAQSPRYKIIEKRQSVAFWCNPISGHATLYWYQQILGQGPKLLIQFQNNGVVDDSQLPKDRFSAERLKGVDSTLKIQPAKLEDSAVYLCASSPGLAGDTYTSTDTQYFGPGTRLTVL.